This T cell receptor beta chain was identified during a study of shared clonotypes between healthy human individuals. The study, taken as a whole, reports: Several donors shared approximately 5% of their naive CD4 clonotypes. An expected dependence of interdonor clonotype sharing on sequencing depth was noted. Inspection by rarefaction showed sorted-subset sequencing to be incomplete despite large depth.

Sequencing was performed with immunoSEQ multiplex PCR; in TCRdb, only in-frame clones are kept and a portion is missing. The table includes millions of clones, roughly 95% detected once. Between the trimmed V and J ends, which lost 0 bases and 7 bases, there was a span of 10 bases. This CDR3 comprises 13 residues. Germline CDR1 and CDR2: SGHRS and YFSETQ. CD45RO-negative, CCR7-selected cells formed the naive CD8 fraction, which excluded terminally differentiated effector memory CD45RA+ cells. The donors, all of them Caucasian adults, lived in Nashville, Tennessee. As to this clone: Its cognate antigen is unknown.

The clonotype comes from a man between 18 and 35 years old in good health. Sequences were obtained from naive CD8+ T cells sorted from blood. The gene calls are TRBV5-1 and TRBJ1-1; D is perhaps TRBD1 (5 bases). The CDR3 protein is CASSLEPGLEAFF. In nucleotides, the CDR3 is TGCGCCAGCAGCTTGGAACCGGGACTTGAAGCTTTCTTT.